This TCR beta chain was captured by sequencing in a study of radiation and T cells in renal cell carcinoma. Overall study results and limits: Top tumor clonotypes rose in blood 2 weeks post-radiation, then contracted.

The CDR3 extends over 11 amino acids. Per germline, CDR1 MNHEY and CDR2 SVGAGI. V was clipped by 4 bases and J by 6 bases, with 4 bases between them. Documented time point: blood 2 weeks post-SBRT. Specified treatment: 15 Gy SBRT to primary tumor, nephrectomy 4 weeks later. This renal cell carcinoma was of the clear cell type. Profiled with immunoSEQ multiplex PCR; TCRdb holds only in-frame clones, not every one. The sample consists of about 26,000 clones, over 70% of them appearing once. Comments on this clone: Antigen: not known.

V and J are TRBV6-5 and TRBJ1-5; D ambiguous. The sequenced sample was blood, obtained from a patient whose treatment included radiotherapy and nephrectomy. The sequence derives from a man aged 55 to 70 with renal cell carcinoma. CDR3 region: CASSSTQPQHF. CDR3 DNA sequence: TGTGCCAGCAGTTCGACTCAGCCCCAGCATTTT.